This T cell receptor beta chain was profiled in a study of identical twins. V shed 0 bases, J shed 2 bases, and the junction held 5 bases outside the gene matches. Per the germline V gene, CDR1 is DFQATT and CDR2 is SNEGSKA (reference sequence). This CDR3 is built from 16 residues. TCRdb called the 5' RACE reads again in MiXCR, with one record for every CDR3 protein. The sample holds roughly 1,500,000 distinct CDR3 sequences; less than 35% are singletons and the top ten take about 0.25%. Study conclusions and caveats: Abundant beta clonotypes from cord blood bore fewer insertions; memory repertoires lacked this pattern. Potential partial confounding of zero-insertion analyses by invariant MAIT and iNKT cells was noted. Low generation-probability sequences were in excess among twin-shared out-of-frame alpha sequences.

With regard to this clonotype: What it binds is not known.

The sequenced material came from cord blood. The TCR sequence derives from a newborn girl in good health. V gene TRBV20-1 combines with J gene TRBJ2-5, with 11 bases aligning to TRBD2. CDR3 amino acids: CSARDTTSGTQETQYF. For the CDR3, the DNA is TGCAGTGCTAGAGATACGACTAGCGGGACTCAAGAGACCCAGTACTTC.